This T cell receptor beta chain was captured in a study of OX40 agonist ivuxolimab in advanced cancers. As to this clone: Antigen specificity is unknown.

Study-level findings and limits: CD4+ and CD8+ blood T cells expanded clonally by week 6 at 0.1 to 3.0 mg/kg.

The CDR3 length is 16 residues. V was cut by 0 bases and J by 3 bases, with 12 bases left in between. Germline V gene lookup returns CDR1 LNHDA and CDR2 SQIVND (reference sequence). This table comes from immunoSEQ multiplex PCR, and its TCRdb copy is limited to in-frame clones, with some not included. Of fewer than 85,000 clones listed, over 80% are singletons. The sequence derives from an adult with an advanced solid tumor such as melanoma, head and neck, liver or kidney cancer. Sample: CD4+ or CD8+ T cells sorted from blood, taken in a trial of the OX40 agonist ivuxolimab. The chain employs TRBV19 and TRBJ2-1; D gene ambiguous. CDR3 nucleotide sequence: TGTGCCAGTAGTATAGATCTAGGTCGAAGCTACAATGAGCAGTTCTTC. Amino acids: CASSIDLGRSYNEQFF. Filled out from reference TRBV19 and TRBJ2-1, the complete variable domain reads DGGITQSPKYLFRKEGQNVTLSCEQNLNHDAMYWYRQDPGQGLRLIYYSQIVNDFQKGDIAEGYSVSREKKESFPLTVTSAQKNPTAFYLCASSIDLGRSYNEQFFGPGTRLTVL.